The 17 T cell receptor beta chains in this list originate from one sample, sequenced in a study of T-cell memory formation after mild COVID-19. From the 5' RACE reads, TCRdb called clonotypes with MiXCR, one entry per CDR3 protein. The table has 200,000 to 300,000 distinct CDR3 sequences, approximately 16% seen once; the top ten hold 22%. Sequencing input: PBMCs or a T cell subset sorted from them (not recorded which). These receptors came from a man aged 18 to 29 who had mild COVID-19 (a few samples of this study predate the infection). Cell type and time point are not known.

The rearrangement joins TRBV28 to TRBJ2-1; D might be TRBD1 or TRBD2, each matching 6 bases. The CDR3 loop spans 16 amino acids. Trimming left V 5 bases short and J 8 bases short, with 22 bases between. The germline V gene has CDR1 MDHEN and CDR2 SYDVKM. The CDR3: CASSSRGTPGVDEQFF. The CDR3, as DNA: TGTGCCAGCAGTAGCCGCGGGACACCAGGCGTCGATGAGCAGTTCTTC.

This clonotype was found many times. The gene calls are TRBV4-1 and TRBJ2-1, with D perhaps matching TRBD1 (5 bases). Germline V lookup: CDR1 MGHRA, CDR2 YSYEKL. CDR3 size: 17 residues. V lost 2 bases and J lost 3, with 17 bases in between. CDR3 protein: CASSQPRDSVFYNEQFF. CDR3 nucleotide sequence: TGCGCCAGCAGCCAACCGAGAGACAGTGTCTTCTACAATGAGCAGTTCTTC.

The sample holds many counts of this clonotype. This chain joins TRBV5-6 and TRBJ1-1; TRBD1 matches 7 bases. From germline, CDR1 is SGHDT and CDR2 YYEEEE. The CDR3 covers 17 residues. V gave up 1 base and J gave up 0 bases; unmatched junction bases: 9. CDR3 nucleotide sequence: TGTGCCAGCAGCTTGAAACGGGACAGCCTCATGAACACTGAAGCTTTCTTT. Encoded protein: CASSLKRDSLMNTEAFF.

The gene calls are TRBV3-1 and TRBJ1-5; D gene uncertain. The germline V and J ends were trimmed by 4 bases and 3 bases, with 13 bases remaining between them. The CDR3 has 15 amino acids. Per germline, CDR1 LGHDT and CDR2 YNNKEL (reference sequence). CDR3 sequence reads: CASSPQVGLNQPQHF. CDR3 nucleotide sequence: TGTGCCAGCAGCCCCCAGGTGGGCCTCAATCAGCCCCAGCATTTT.

This chain connects TRBV29-1 to TRBJ2-4; D is perhaps TRBD1 or TRBD2 (5 bases each). Between the trimmed V and J ends, which lost 6 bases and 8 bases, there was a span of 20 bases. Per the germline V gene, CDR1 is SQVTM and CDR2 is ANQGSEA. The CDR3 contains 14 residues. The CDR3 DNA is TGCAGCGTAGGCACTCAGGGAGCCGGGGACATTCAGTACTTC. This encodes CSVGTQGAGDIQYF.

This clonotype was seen more than once but under ten times. The CDR3 bases are TGTGCCAGCAGCTTGGACGGCAGGGGGCTCTCTGGGGCCAACGTCCTGACTTTC. Encoded protein: CASSLDGRGLSGANVLTF. The V call is TRBV5-5, the J call TRBJ2-6; 8 bases agree with TRBD1. The germline V gene encodes CDR1 SGHKS and CDR2 YYEKEE (reference sequence). Germline trimming cut 0 bases from V and 0 bases from J; bases unmatched to any gene: 5. The length of the CDR3 is 18 residues. The whole variable domain, remainder taken from reference TRBV5-5 and TRBJ2-6, is DAGVTQSPTHLIKTRGQQVTLRCSPISGHKSVSWYQQVLGQGPQFIFQYYEKEERGRGNFPDRFSARQFPNYSSELNVNALLLGDSALYLCASSLDGRGLSGANVLTFGAGSRLTVL.

This clonotype came up a few times. This chain uses TRBV4-1 with TRBJ1-1; D uncertain. V was clipped by 4 bases and J by 5 bases, with 17 bases between them. This CDR3 contains 15 residues. Per germline, CDR1 MGHRA and CDR2 YSYEKL. The CDR3 nucleotides read TGCGCCAGCAGCCCCGCCTCCGGGCTGATGACTGAAGCTTTCTTT. As protein: CASSPASGLMTEAFF.

The chain carries TRBV29-1 and TRBJ2-3; 7 positions agree with TRBD2. This CDR3 has 13 residues. CDR1 SQVTM and CDR2 ANQGSEA come from the germline V gene. Trimming cost V 8 bases and J 5 bases; bases outside gene matches: 10. Here the CDR3 reads CSLRGPGGDTQYF. The CDR3 DNA reads TGCAGCCTCCGAGGCCCGGGGGGAGATACGCAGTATTTT.

The sample holds a few counts of this clonotype. The chain has TRBV15 and TRBJ2-3; D may correspond to TRBD1 or TRBD2 (6 bases each). V shed 8 bases and J shed 0 bases, with 15 bases lying between them. Germline-derived CDR1 and CDR2 are LNHNV and YYDKDF (reference sequence). CDR3 size: 15 residues. The CDR3 region is CATDGGTGSTDTQYF. CDR3 in DNA: TGTGCCACCGACGGGGGCACGGGGAGCACAGATACGCAGTATTTT.

This sequence joins TRBV4-3 and TRBJ2-7; 9 bases line up with TRBD1. This CDR3 has 15 residues. Germline lookup yields CDR1 LGHNA and CDR2 YSLEER. V trimming: 1 base; J trimming: 4 bases; junction bases outside the gene matches: 5. The chain's CDR3 is CASSQGTGAGYEQYF. CDR3 in DNA: TGCGCCAGCAGCCAAGGGACAGGGGCGGGATACGAGCAGTACTTC.

This clonotype was recorded many times. This rearrangement joins TRBV28 to TRBJ2-3; D remains ambiguous. Germline values: CDR1 MDHEN, CDR2 SYDVKM. The CDR3 covers 12 residues. V was clipped by 4 bases and J by 2 bases, with 4 bases between them. DNA for the CDR3: TGTGCCAGCAGTTCATACACAGATACGCAGTATTTT. Translated: CASSSYTDTQYF. Based on the CDR3 plus reference TRBV28 and TRBJ2-3, the full variable domain is DVKVTQSSRYLVKRTGEKVFLECVQDMDHENMFWYRQDPGLGLRLIYFSYDVKMKEKGDIPEGYSVSREKKERFSLILESASTNQTSMYLCASSSYTDTQYFGPGTRLTVL.

This rearrangement joins TRBV12-3 or TRBV12-4 to TRBJ1-1, with TRBD1 matching 7 bases. This CDR3 comprises 12 residues. Trimming removed 5 bases from V and 6 bases from J; junction bases left unmatched: 3. The CDR3 loop is CASSNRGAEAFF. CDR3 nucleotides: TGTGCCAGCAGTAACAGGGGAGCTGAAGCTTTCTTT.

This chain joins TRBV29-1 and TRBJ2-3; D is unclear. V shed 2 bases and J shed 10 bases, with 7 bases lying between them. Per the germline V gene, CDR1 is SQVTM and CDR2 is ANQGSEA. The CDR3 loop spans 10 amino acids. CDR3 loop: CSVESFAQYF. CDR3 nucleotide sequence: TGCAGCGTTGAAAGTTTTGCGCAGTATTTT.

There are a few counts of this clonotype. This chain uses TRBV7-2 with TRBJ2-6; TRBD2 matches at 10 bases. Germline-derived CDR1 and CDR2 are SGHTA and FQGNSA. The J segment lost 2 bases and the V segment lost 8 bases, leaving 6 bases of the junction unmatched. This CDR3 has 16 amino acids. The CDR3 DNA sequence: TGTGCCAGCCGCCGGCTAGCGGGGGCTGGGGCCAACGTCCTGACTTTC. Protein product: CASRRLAGAGANVLTF.

The chain links TRBV7-2 to TRBJ2-5; D possibly corresponds to TRBD1 (6 bases). The CDR3 contains 15 residues. V was clipped by 5 bases and J by 3 bases, with 16 bases between them. The germline CDR1 and CDR2 sequences are SGHTA and FQGNSA. The CDR3 loop is CASSTTGWRKETQYF. In DNA, the CDR3 is TGTGCCAGCAGCACCACAGGGTGGAGGAAAGAGACCCAGTACTTC. The full variable domain, rest sourced from reference TRBV7-2 and TRBJ2-5, is GAGVSQSPSNKVTEKGKDVELRCDPISGHTALYWYRQSLGQGLEFLIYFQGNSAPDKSGLPSDRFSAERTGGSVSTLTIQRTQQEDSAVYLCASSTTGWRKETQYFGPGTRLLVL.

The chain has TRBV5-4 and TRBJ2-7; 7 positions match TRBD2. Germline V gives CDR1 SGHNT, CDR2 YYREEE (reference sequence). Trimming cost V 4 bases and J 7 bases; bases outside gene matches: 17. The CDR3 has 16 amino acids. In nucleotides, the CDR3 is TGTGCCAGCAGCCCCGGACTAGACCGGATCTTGGGAGAGCAGTACGTC. Amino acids: CASSPGLDRILGEQYV.

The chain is built from TRBV4-2 and TRBJ2-7; D may be TRBD2 (7 bases). CDR1 is LGHNA, CDR2 YNFKEQ, per germline. CDR3 size: 14 residues. Trimming left V 1 base short and J 2 bases short, with 9 bases between. The DNA of the CDR3 is TGTGCCAGCAGCCAAGGGGAGGGGGCCTACGAGCAGTACTTC. Protein product: CASSQGEGAYEQYF.